Listed below are T cell receptor beta chains from one sample, sequenced in a study of regulatory and conventional T cells in RAG deficiency. Profiled with immunoSEQ multiplex PCR; TCRdb holds only in-frame clones, not every one. The repertoire includes more than 35,000 clones, 75% to 90% of them detected once, and 0.51% sits in the top ten. These data also featured in a second study, about regulatory T cells.

Sequencing was done on a sample of CD4+ effector T cells sorted from blood. Receptor source: a human donor in good health. Both conserved end residues are part of each CDR3. A D gene is named only where the DNA matches it firmly. Clone size is not always given. Where it is, it says once, few, many or a class for expanded clones.

D gene: -
clone size: few
J gene: TRBJ2-7
V gene: TRBV5-1
CDR3 protein: CASGRDKTYEQYF
CDR3 DNA: TGCGCCAGCGGCCGGGACAAGACCTACGAGCAGTACTTC

D gene: -
clone size: -
J gene: TRBJ2-1
V gene: TRBV7-8
CDR3 protein: CASSLSTAGKQFF
CDR3 DNA: TGTGCCAGCAGCTTAAGTACCGCGGGTAAGCAGTTCTTC

D gene: TRBD2
clone size: -
J gene: TRBJ2-1
V gene: TRBV5-4
CDR3 protein: CASSDGLAGGWEQFF
CDR3 DNA: TGTGCCAGCAGCGACGGACTAGCGGGAGGGTGGGAGCAGTTCTTC

D gene: -
clone size: -
J gene: TRBJ1-4
V gene: TRBV30
CDR3 protein: CAWTLGSTGTLFF
CDR3 DNA: TGTGCCTGGACCCTAGGGAGTACCGGGACTCTGTTTTTT

D gene: TRBD1
clone size: -
J gene: TRBJ2-7
V gene: TRBV5-4
CDR3 protein: CASSWGQIINDEQYF
CDR3 DNA: TGTGCCAGCAGCTGGGGACAGATCATTAATGACGAGCAGTACTTC

D gene: -
clone size: -
J gene: TRBJ2-5
V gene: TRBV6-6
CDR3 protein: CASSYVGRVETQYF
CDR3 DNA: TGTGCCAGCAGTTACGTGGGCAGGGTTGAGACCCAGTACTTC

D gene: TRBD1
clone size: -
J gene: TRBJ2-1
V gene: TRBV11-2
CDR3 protein: CASSLRGRDRDFNEQFF
CDR3 DNA: TGTGCCAGCAGCTTAAGGGGCCGGGACAGGGATTTCAATGAGCAGTTCTTC

D gene: -
clone size: -
J gene: TRBJ1-1
V gene: TRBV21-1
CDR3 protein: CASSKRSRGQTEAFF
CDR3 DNA: TGTGCCAGCAGCAAACGAAGCAGGGGGCAAACCGAAGCTTTCTTT

D gene: TRBD1
clone size: -
J gene: TRBJ1-5
V gene: TRBV15
CDR3 protein: CATSRGPGQGRNQPQHF
CDR3 DNA: TGTGCCACCAGCAGAGGCCCGGGACAGGGGCGCAATCAGCCCCAGCATTTT

D gene: TRBD1
clone size: -
J gene: TRBJ1-1
V gene: TRBV6-1
CDR3 protein: CASSEGQGGTEAFF
CDR3 DNA: TGTGCCAGCAGTGAAGGACAGGGAGGTACTGAAGCTTTCTTT

D gene: TRBD2
clone size: few
J gene: TRBJ2-1
V gene: TRBV10-1
CDR3 protein: CASSESASGTNNEQFF
CDR3 DNA: TGCGCCAGCAGTGAGTCGGCTAGCGGGACCAACAATGAGCAGTTCTTC

D gene: -
clone size: -
J gene: TRBJ1-3
V gene: TRBV28
CDR3 protein: CASSLWRGLIGNTIYF
CDR3 DNA: TGTGCCAGCAGTTTATGGCGGGGTCTTATAGGAAACACCATATATTTT

D gene: -
clone size: -
J gene: TRBJ2-7
V gene: TRBV30
CDR3 protein: CAWSPNRYEQYF
CDR3 DNA: TGTGCCTGGAGTCCTAACAGGTACGAGCAGTACTTC

D gene: -
clone size: once
J gene: TRBJ1-2
V gene: TRBV19
CDR3 protein: CASIDGGGDRYGYTF
CDR3 DNA: TGTGCCAGTATAGATGGAGGGGGGGACCGGTATGGCTACACCTTC

D gene: -
clone size: -
J gene: TRBJ1-1
V gene: TRBV5-1
CDR3 protein: CASSWGLGRGPLNTEAFF
CDR3 DNA: TGCGCCAGCAGCTGGGGCTTGGGGAGAGGGCCCTTGAACACTGAAGCTTTCTTT

D gene: TRBD2
clone size: -
J gene: TRBJ2-1
V gene: TRBV5-4
CDR3 protein: CASSLTSDRYNEQFF
CDR3 DNA: TGTGCCAGCAGCTTAACTAGCGATAGATACAATGAGCAGTTCTTC

D gene: TRBD1
clone size: -
J gene: TRBJ1-3
V gene: TRBV7-9
CDR3 protein: CASSPGTGPGNTIYF
CDR3 DNA: TGTGCCAGCAGCCCAGGGACAGGGCCAGGAAACACCATATATTTT

D gene: -
clone size: -
J gene: TRBJ2-7
V gene: TRBV6-1
CDR3 protein: CASSRRNEQYF
CDR3 DNA: TGTGCCAGCAGCCGTCGAAACGAGCAGTACTTC

D gene: TRBD2
clone size: -
J gene: TRBJ2-7
V gene: TRBV9
CDR3 protein: CASSMGTSDSYEQYF
CDR3 DNA: TGTGCCAGCAGCATGGGGACTAGCGATTCCTACGAGCAGTACTTC

D gene: -
clone size: -
J gene: TRBJ2-2
V gene: TRBV18
CDR3 protein: CASSPLTPGGELFF
CDR3 DNA: TGTGCCAGCTCACCACTGACCCCGGGCGGGGAGCTGTTTTTT

D gene: -
clone size: -
J gene: TRBJ2-1
V gene: TRBV5-1
CDR3 protein: CASSLWENTNNEQFF
CDR3 DNA: TGCGCCAGCAGCTTGTGGGAGAATACAAACAATGAGCAGTTCTTC

D gene: -
clone size: -
J gene: TRBJ1-2
V gene: TRBV28
CDR3 protein: CASLATPQSYGYTF
CDR3 DNA: TGTGCCAGCCTTGCCACCCCTCAAAGCTATGGCTACACCTTC

D gene: TRBD2
clone size: -
J gene: TRBJ2-1
V gene: TRBV6-5
CDR3 protein: CASSWMAAGGEQFF
CDR3 DNA: TGTGCCAGCAGTTGGATGGCAGCGGGAGGTGAGCAGTTCTTC

D gene: TRBD1
clone size: once
J gene: TRBJ2-7
V gene: TRBV6-1
CDR3 protein: CASSGMDREVSYEQYF
CDR3 DNA: TGTGCCAGCAGTGGGATGGACAGGGAGGTCTCCTACGAGCAGTACTTC

D gene: -
clone size: -
J gene: TRBJ1-1
V gene: TRBV5-5
CDR3 protein: CASSLVDKATEAFF
CDR3 DNA: TGTGCCAGCAGCTTGGTAGACAAGGCCACTGAAGCTTTCTTT

D gene: -
clone size: -
J gene: TRBJ1-1
V gene: TRBV5-1
CDR3 protein: CASRRETNTEAFF
CDR3 DNA: TGCGCCAGTCGCAGGGAGACGAACACTGAAGCTTTCTTT

D gene: -
clone size: few
J gene: TRBJ1-4
V gene: TRBV19
CDR3 protein: CASSIKIASEKLFF
CDR3 DNA: TGTGCCAGTAGTATCAAAATCGCATCGGAAAAACTGTTTTTT

D gene: -
clone size: -
J gene: TRBJ2-2
V gene: TRBV7-7
CDR3 protein: CASRTSQQGPGELFF
CDR3 DNA: TGTGCTAGCAGAACCTCCCAACAGGGTCCCGGGGAGCTGTTTTTT

D gene: -
clone size: -
J gene: TRBJ1-4
V gene: TRBV5-1
CDR3 protein: CASRTRQENEKLFF
CDR3 DNA: TGCGCCAGCAGGACGCGTCAGGAGAATGAAAAACTGTTTTTT

D gene: -
clone size: -
J gene: TRBJ1-1
V gene: TRBV5-1
CDR3 protein: CASSLARGQGLRADTEAFF
CDR3 DNA: TGCGCCAGCAGCTTGGCGCGGGGGCAGGGGTTAAGGGCCGACACTGAAGCTTTCTTT

D gene: TRBD1
clone size: -
J gene: TRBJ1-1
V gene: TRBV5-1
CDR3 protein: CASRVRTGETNTEAFF
CDR3 DNA: TGCGCCAGCAGGGTAAGGACAGGGGAGACGAACACTGAAGCTTTCTTT

D gene: -
clone size: -
J gene: TRBJ2-1
V gene: TRBV6-5
CDR3 protein: CASSMVRIEQFF
CDR3 DNA: TGTGCCAGCAGTATGGTCCGGATTGAGCAGTTCTTC

D gene: -
clone size: -
J gene: TRBJ2-7
V gene: TRBV15
CDR3 protein: CATSRDWGTRSYEQYF
CDR3 DNA: TGTGCCACCAGCAGAGATTGGGGTACAAGGTCCTACGAGCAGTACTTC

D gene: -
clone size: -
J gene: TRBJ1-5
V gene: TRBV6-1
CDR3 protein: CASSELRGVRDQPQHF
CDR3 DNA: TGTGCCAGCAGTGAACTGCGGGGAGTGAGGGATCAGCCCCAGCATTTT

D gene: TRBD1
clone size: -
J gene: TRBJ1-2
V gene: TRBV27
CDR3 protein: CASSSTGTGGYGYTF
CDR3 DNA: TGTGCCAGCAGTTCCACCGGGACAGGGGGCTATGGCTACACCTTC

D gene: -
clone size: -
J gene: TRBJ1-1
V gene: TRBV9
CDR3 protein: CASSEAPTTEAFF
CDR3 DNA: TGTGCCAGCAGCGAGGCCCCCACGACTGAAGCTTTCTTT

D gene: -
clone size: -
J gene: TRBJ1-2
V gene: TRBV25-1
CDR3 protein: CASSPDRSYGYTF
CDR3 DNA: TGTGCCAGCAGTCCTGACAGATCCTATGGCTACACCTTC

D gene: TRBD1
clone size: once
J gene: TRBJ1-6
V gene: TRBV10-1
CDR3 protein: CAGQTTGRNSPLHF
CDR3 DNA: TGCGCCGGACAGACGACAGGGCGGAATTCACCCCTCCACTTT

D gene: -
clone size: -
J gene: TRBJ2-2
V gene: TRBV5-4
CDR3 protein: CASSPEGPGELFF
CDR3 DNA: TGTGCCAGCAGCCCGGAGGGTCCCGGGGAGCTGTTTTTT

D gene: -
clone size: -
J gene: TRBJ1-5
V gene: TRBV5-8
CDR3 protein: CASSVGRLSNQPQHF
CDR3 DNA: TGTGCCAGCAGCGTGGGGCGGCTTAGCAATCAGCCCCAGCATTTT

D gene: -
clone size: -
J gene: TRBJ2-7
V gene: TRBV5-1
CDR3 protein: CASREPSINEQYF
CDR3 DNA: TGCGCCAGCAGAGAACCTAGCATTAACGAGCAGTACTTC

D gene: -
clone size: -
J gene: TRBJ1-3
V gene: TRBV30
CDR3 protein: CAWSLSSGNTIYF
CDR3 DNA: TGTGCCTGGAGTTTGAGCTCTGGAAACACCATATATTTT

D gene: -
clone size: -
J gene: TRBJ1-4
V gene: TRBV9
CDR3 protein: CASSKSQGNEKLFF
CDR3 DNA: TGTGCCAGCAGCAAATCACAGGGTAACGAAAAACTGTTTTTT

D gene: -
clone size: -
J gene: TRBJ1-1
V gene: TRBV7-2
CDR3 protein: CASSLTGYTEAFF
CDR3 DNA: TGTGCCAGCAGCCTAACAGGGTACACTGAAGCTTTCTTT

D gene: TRBD2
clone size: once
J gene: TRBJ2-4
V gene: TRBV28
CDR3 protein: CASSPQLAGGYF
CDR3 DNA: TGTGCCAGCAGTCCCCAACTAGCGGGGGGTTACTTC

D gene: -
clone size: -
J gene: TRBJ1-1
V gene: TRBV14
CDR3 protein: CASSLGQNTEAFF
CDR3 DNA: TGTGCCAGCAGCCTTGGACAGAACACTGAAGCTTTCTTT

D gene: TRBD1
clone size: -
J gene: TRBJ2-2
V gene: TRBV19
CDR3 protein: CASSIVQGANTGELFF
CDR3 DNA: TGTGCCAGTAGTATAGTACAGGGGGCGAACACCGGGGAGCTGTTTTTT